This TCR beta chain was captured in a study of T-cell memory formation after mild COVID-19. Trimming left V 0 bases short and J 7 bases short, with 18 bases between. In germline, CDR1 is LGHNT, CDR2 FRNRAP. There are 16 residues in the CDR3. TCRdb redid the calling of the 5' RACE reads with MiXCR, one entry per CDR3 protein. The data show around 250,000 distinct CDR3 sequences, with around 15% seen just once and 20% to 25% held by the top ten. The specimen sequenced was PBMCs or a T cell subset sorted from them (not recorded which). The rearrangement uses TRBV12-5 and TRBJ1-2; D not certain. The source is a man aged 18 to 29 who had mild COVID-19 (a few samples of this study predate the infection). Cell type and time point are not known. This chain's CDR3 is CASGLVLGLQVSGYTF. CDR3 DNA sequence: TGTGCTAGTGGTTTGGTACTCGGGCTGCAGGTATCTGGCTACACCTTC.